This TCR beta chain was captured in a study of T cells in Graves' hyperthyroidism and ophthalmopathy (dated 2019 in TCRdb). At the level of the whole study: Peripheral blood was collected at initial diagnosis, before any treatment. To identify distinguishing TCR V-J signatures, a discovery cohort of 95 to 100 patients was used, comprising some 45 with Graves' ophthalmopathy and approximately 58 with stable Graves' hyperthyroidism. An independent validation cohort of around 19 hyperthyroidism patients and approximately 15 patients who later progressed to ophthalmopathy tested prospective prediction of ophthalmopathy. The 75 to 100 discovery patients were randomly split 7:3 into training and test sets. The study also compared thyroid tissue and blood T-cell repertoires from over 5 Graves' hyperthyroidism patients. After blood sampling, hyperthyroidism patients were treated with methimazole at a starting dose of 30 mg daily, and ophthalmopathy patients were treated with high-dose intravenous methylprednisolone. According to the paper, TCR Vbeta CDR3 sequencing was carried out on more than 120 peripheral blood samples, which came from 40 to 45 ophthalmopathy, under 80 hyperthyroidism and about 17 progressor patients.

The paper's findings and limits, for the study overall: Blood samples also contained most of the expanded thyroid clonotypes (frequency above 0.001), which suggests that blood repertoires may reflect thyroid immune responses. During validation, the model predicted progression to ophthalmopathy a median of approximately six months ahead of onset, with roughly 65% sensitivity and more than 72% specificity. Ophthalmopathy was separated from stable hyperthyroidism by a 13 V-J signature model, with roughly 88% sensitivity and about 81% specificity obtained in cross-validation and 80%/75% obtained in testing. No statistical method was used to fix the sample size in advance, and group allocation was not hidden from the investigators.

This clonotype appeared many times. Its antigen remains unidentified. Base qualities are not at hand, and no much larger clone is one base apart. Amplification of TCR beta CDR3 regions was carried out from RNA transcripts. For the first round of RT-PCR on the TCR CDR3, the HTBI primer set was used together with the Qiagen OneStep RT-PCR kit. The libraries were constructed in a second round of multiplex PCR and then size-selected and purified. Sequencing of the libraries was done on an Illumina HiSeq2000 using paired-end 100 bp reads. On the study's bioinformatics: Raw data were processed with SOAPnuke, discarding reads with adapters, uncalled bases, mean Phred below 15, or no exact constant-primer or identifier match. COPE v1.2.5 was used to merge high-quality paired reads, and clonotypes were defined as unique nucleotide sequences. Clonotypes were aligned to IMGT TRBV, TRBD and TRBJ reference segments using MiTCR v1.1. The analysis was restricted to V-J combinations with a frequency above 0.0001, which together covered roughly 99% of the repertoires. A TCS score was defined as the ratio of F50 (clonal expansion) to E x V (chaos), with BLOSUM62-based TCRdist applied between CDR3 peptides within each V-J. Welch's t-statistics and random forest reduced around 550 V-J features to 13, which were used in a naive Bayes classifier (R e1071). TCRdb reran the public reads through fastp at Q25 and MiXCR, keeping productive beta chains. Identical CDR3 proteins give one entry, which carries the most common genes and DNA. TCRdb's processing, not the authors', yielded these V and J calls. The sample contains 500,000 to 650,000 distinct CDR3 sequences, about 14% of them found a single time. In total, the top ten clones hold around an eighth of the sample.

Ophthalmopathy patients had moderately to severely active disease, Clinical Activity Score of at least 3, NOSPECS grade of at least 4, and duration under 3 months. Exclusion was applied to patients with uncontrolled infections, other autoimmune diseases, pregnancy or lactation. Clinical symptoms, serum thyroxine and TRAb, thyroid ultrasound, and orbital computed tomography formed the basis for the diagnoses. Ficoll-Paque density gradient centrifugation was used to isolate PBMCs from 8 to 10 ml of fresh peripheral blood. Trizol reagent was used to extract total RNA, and RNA quality was then checked on an Agilent 2100 Bioanalyzer. The sequence came from a woman between 50 and 59 years old with Graves' ophthalmopathy. The sequenced sample was blood.

The CDR3 region: CASSEGAGGIFGYTF. The DNA sequence reads TGTGCCAGCAGTGAAGGGGCAGGGGGCATCTTTGGCTACACCTTC. The receptor chain draws on TRBV2 and TRBJ1-2; TRBD1 fits 8 bases in the junction. The CDR3, from cysteine to phenylalanine, totals 15 residues. Solely the CDR3 DNA is kept, with 45 bases framed from the first base. Germline trimming: 1 base from V, 7 bases from J; junction bases outside gene matches: 8. The germline V gene encodes CDR1 SNHLY and CDR2 FYNNEI.